This TCR beta chain came from a study of glioma-infiltrating T cells after dendritic cell vaccination (dated by TCRdb to about 2016). About the full investigation: Of the 15 or so glioblastoma patients in the cohort, all drawn from Phase I and II dendritic cell vaccination trials, 9 were newly diagnosed and 6 had recurrent disease. Between about 2002 and 2013, the patients were given dendritic cell vaccination pulsed with autologous tumor lysate. The vaccine was prepared from monocyte-derived dendritic cells that were cultured for around 7 days with IL-4 and GM-CSF and then pulsed overnight with autologous tumor lysate. Three intradermal dendritic cell vaccine injections were administered to patients at biweekly intervals in the arm below the axilla. Tumor-infiltrating lymphocyte content was quantified and tumor and blood repertoires were compared in dendritic cell-vaccinated glioblastoma patients by deep sequencing of TCR beta CDR3 regions. Survival after dendritic cell vaccination was correlated with TCR sequencing metrics, such as TIL content and the overlap between tumor and blood repertoires. Study-wide findings and limitations: No direct relationship between TCR clonality and survival was found, suggesting that a diverse polyclonal response may matter. Higher estimated pretreatment TIL content predicted longer time to progression and overall survival after dendritic cell vaccination. The cohort was small and heterogeneous, and full blood and tumor sets were available for few patients, with initial-recurrent tumor pairs available for even fewer patients. The TCR overlap response model with three groups was called speculative and said to need prospective validation.

Using the immunoSEQ assay, TCRB CDR3 regions were amplified from roughly 2 micrograms of genomic DNA, or from all available DNA when less than that was on hand. The multiplex PCR employed 60 forward primers targeting TCR V beta segments and 13 reverse primers targeting J beta segments. Synthetic control templates were spiked into each sample at limiting dilution to estimate reads per starting template. The Illumina HiSeq System generated sequencing reads of 87 bp. Under the source paper's analysis protocol: PCR and sequencing errors were removed by merging closely related sequences with a nearest neighbor algorithm. TCR overlap was measured as the percentage of unique tumor TCR beta sequences also present in the same patient's peripheral blood. Imported from immuneACCESS, the table was reduced by TCRdb to in-frame sequences with V and J called. These copies leave out some clones; in studies compared against another copy, an unresolved V gene accounts for under half, and the cause of the remainder is not known. From that table come the V and J calls and clone size; the DNA was used to work out D and trimming. This sample is represented by over 80,000 clones; approximately 78% of them were singletons. The ten largest clonotypes hold 2.1% of the sample.

Comment on this clone: No antigen is known for it. Base qualities are not provided; no much larger clone lies one nucleotide away.

The CDR3 contains 14 residues, cysteine and phenylalanine counted. Solely the CDR3 DNA is kept, with 42 bases framed from the first base. CDR1 SGHTA and CDR2 FQGNSA were looked up in the germline V gene. V sheds 3 bases and J sheds 6 bases, leaving 11 bases between their ends. This sample's time point label indicates: after dendritic cell vaccination, including at tumor progression/relapse. Patients were selected on the basis of adequate residual fresh-frozen tumor tissue and more than two years of available survival data. Molecular status otherwise varied across the glioblastoma patients, but none of them carried an isocitrate dehydrogenase mutation. PBMC collection took place before vaccination, two weeks after the third vaccination, and at tumor progression if progression occurred. The Qiagen DNeasy Blood extraction Kit was used to extract genomic DNA.

This specimen was blood, taken after dendritic cell vaccination. In this chain, TRBV7-2 is recombined with TRBJ2-2; matching of 6 bases hints at TRBD2 as the D gene. The receptor's source is a human donor with glioblastoma. CDR3 sequence: CASSFIWGAGELFF. The DNA sequence follows: TGTGCCAGCAGCTTTATATGGGGGGCCGGGGAGCTGTTTTTT.